The entry below gives a single T cell receptor beta chain sequence along with its context. The antigen is not known. One junction end disagrees with the germline gene, perhaps due to a read error. Generated by immunoSEQ multiplex PCR, the TCRdb table keeps only in-frame clones and is missing some. The repertoire holds more than 150,000 clones, with 85% to 95% as singletons. The CDR3 sequence is 15 residues long. Germline V lookup: CDR1 SSHAT, CDR2 FNYEAQ (reference sequence). This entry is derived from a study of T cell responses to AZD1222 COVID-19 vaccine. Notes on the study in general: No day 14 peak samples; only post-peak repertoires were characterized.

The rearrangement uses TRBV7-7 and TRBJ2-1; the D gene could be TRBD1 or TRBD2 (5 bases each). This TCR was sampled from an adult who received the AZD1222 COVID-19 vaccine. Specimen: peripheral blood, collected 28 days after the second AZD1222 dose. The CDR3, as DNA: TGTGCTAGCAGCTTAGTACTGGGTGGGACCGATGAGCAGTTCTTC. This codes for CASSLVLGGTDEQFF.